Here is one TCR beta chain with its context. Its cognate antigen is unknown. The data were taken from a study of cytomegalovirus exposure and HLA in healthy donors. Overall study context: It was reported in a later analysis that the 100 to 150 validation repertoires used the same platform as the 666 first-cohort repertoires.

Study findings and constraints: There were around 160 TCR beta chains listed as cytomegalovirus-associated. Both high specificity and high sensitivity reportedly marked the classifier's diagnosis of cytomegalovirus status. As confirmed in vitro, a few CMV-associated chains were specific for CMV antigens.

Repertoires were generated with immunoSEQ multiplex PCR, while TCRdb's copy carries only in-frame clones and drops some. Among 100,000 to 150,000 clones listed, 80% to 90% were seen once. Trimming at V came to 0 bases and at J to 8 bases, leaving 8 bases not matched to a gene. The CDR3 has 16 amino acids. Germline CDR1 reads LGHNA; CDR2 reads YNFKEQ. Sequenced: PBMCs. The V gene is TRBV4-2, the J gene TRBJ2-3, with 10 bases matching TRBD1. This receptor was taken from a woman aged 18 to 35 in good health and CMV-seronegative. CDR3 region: CASSQELTGGWITQYF. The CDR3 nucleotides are TGTGCCAGCAGCCAAGAACTGACAGGGGGCTGGATTACGCAGTATTTT.